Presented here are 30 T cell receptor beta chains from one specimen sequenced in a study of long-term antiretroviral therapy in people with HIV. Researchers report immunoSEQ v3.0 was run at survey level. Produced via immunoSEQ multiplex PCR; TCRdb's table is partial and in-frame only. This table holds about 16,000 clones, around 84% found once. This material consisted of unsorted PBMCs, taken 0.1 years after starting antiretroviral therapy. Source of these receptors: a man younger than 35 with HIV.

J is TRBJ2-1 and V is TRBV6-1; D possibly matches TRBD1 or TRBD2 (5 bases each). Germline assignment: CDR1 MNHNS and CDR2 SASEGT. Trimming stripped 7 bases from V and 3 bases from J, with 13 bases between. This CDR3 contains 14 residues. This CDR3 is CASILGPFYNEQFF. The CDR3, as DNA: TGTGCCAGCATCCTGGGACCGTTCTACAATGAGCAGTTCTTC.

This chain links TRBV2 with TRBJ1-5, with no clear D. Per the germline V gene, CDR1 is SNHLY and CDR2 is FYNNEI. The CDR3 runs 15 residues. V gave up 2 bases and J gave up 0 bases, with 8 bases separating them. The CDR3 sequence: CASSERAYSNQPQHF. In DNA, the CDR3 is TGTGCCAGCAGTGAAAGGGCTTATAGCAATCAGCCCCAGCATTTT.

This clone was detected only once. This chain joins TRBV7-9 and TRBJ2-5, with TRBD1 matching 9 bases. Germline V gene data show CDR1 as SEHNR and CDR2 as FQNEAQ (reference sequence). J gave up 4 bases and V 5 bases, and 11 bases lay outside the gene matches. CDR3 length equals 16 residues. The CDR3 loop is CASSPSGTGRRETQYF. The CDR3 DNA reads TGTGCCAGCAGCCCCTCCGGGACAGGGAGAAGAGAGACCCAGTACTTC.

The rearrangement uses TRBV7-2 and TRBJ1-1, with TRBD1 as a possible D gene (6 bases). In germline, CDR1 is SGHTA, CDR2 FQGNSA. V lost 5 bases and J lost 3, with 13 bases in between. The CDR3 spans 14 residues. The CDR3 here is CASSPLGADTEAFF. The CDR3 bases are TGTGCCAGCAGCCCCCTGGGGGCTGACACTGAAGCTTTCTTT. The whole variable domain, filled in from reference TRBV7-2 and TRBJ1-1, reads GAGVSQSPSNKVTEKGKDVELRCDPISGHTALYWYRQSLGQGLEFLIYFQGNSAPDKSGLPSDRFSAERTGGSVSTLTIQRTQQEDSAVYLCASSPLGADTEAFFGQGTRLTVV.

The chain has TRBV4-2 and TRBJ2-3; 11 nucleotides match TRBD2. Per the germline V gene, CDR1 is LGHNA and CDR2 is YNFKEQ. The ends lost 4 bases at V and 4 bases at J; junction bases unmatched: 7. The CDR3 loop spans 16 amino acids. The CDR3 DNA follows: TGTGCCAGCAGCCGCCTGATAGCGGGAGGGCCAGATACGCAGTATTTT. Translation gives CASSRLIAGGPDTQYF.

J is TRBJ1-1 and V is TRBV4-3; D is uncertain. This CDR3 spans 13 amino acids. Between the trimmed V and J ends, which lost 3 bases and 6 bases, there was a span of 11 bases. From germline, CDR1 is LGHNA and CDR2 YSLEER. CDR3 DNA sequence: TGCGCCAGCAGCCAGCGGAGTGGGTCTGAAGCTTTCTTT. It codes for CASSQRSGSEAFF.

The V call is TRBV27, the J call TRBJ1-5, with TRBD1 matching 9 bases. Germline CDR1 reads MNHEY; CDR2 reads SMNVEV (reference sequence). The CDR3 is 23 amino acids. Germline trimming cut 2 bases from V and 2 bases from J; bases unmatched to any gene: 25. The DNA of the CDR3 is TGTGCCAGCAGTTTAGGGGACAGGGCCGGTCTTGCGGTATCTAGCCCAGGCAATCAGCCCCAGCATTTT. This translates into CASSLGDRAGLAVSSPGNQPQHF.

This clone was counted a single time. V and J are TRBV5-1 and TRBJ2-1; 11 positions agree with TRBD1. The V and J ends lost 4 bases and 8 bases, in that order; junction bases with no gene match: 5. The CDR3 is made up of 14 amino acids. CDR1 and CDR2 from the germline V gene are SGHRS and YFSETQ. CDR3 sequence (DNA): TGCGCCAGCAGCCGGGGACAGGGGGTCGATGAGCAGTTCTTC. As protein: CASSRGQGVDEQFF.

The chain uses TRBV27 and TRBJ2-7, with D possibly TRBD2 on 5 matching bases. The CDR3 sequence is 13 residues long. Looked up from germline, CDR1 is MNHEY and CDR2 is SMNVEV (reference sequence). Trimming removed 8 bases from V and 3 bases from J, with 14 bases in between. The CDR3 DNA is TGTGCCAGCGGGGTCCGTCGGGGCTACGAGCAGTACTTC. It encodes CASGVRRGYEQYF.

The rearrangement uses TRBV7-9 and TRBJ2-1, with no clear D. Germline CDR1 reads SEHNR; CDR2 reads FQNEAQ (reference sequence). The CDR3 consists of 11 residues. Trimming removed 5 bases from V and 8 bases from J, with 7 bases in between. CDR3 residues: CASSLNDEQFF. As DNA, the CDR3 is TGTGCCAGCAGCCTGAACGATGAGCAGTTCTTC. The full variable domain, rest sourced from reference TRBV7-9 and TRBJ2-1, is DTGVSQNPRHKITKRGQNVTFRCDPISEHNRLYWYRQTLGQGPEFLTYFQNEAQLEKSRLLSDRFSAERPKGSFSTLEIQRTEQGDSAMYLCASSLNDEQFFGPGTRLTVL.

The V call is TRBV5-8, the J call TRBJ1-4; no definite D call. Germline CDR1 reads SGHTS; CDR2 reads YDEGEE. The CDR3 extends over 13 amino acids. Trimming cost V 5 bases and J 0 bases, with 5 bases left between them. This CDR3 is CASRWATNEKLFF. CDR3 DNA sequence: TGTGCCAGCAGATGGGCAACTAATGAAAAACTGTTTTTT.

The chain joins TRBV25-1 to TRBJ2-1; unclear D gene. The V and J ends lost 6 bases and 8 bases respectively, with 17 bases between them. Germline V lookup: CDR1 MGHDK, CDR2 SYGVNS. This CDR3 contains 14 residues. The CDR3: CASSPMKSGDEQFF. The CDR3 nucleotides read TGTGCCAGCAGCCCCATGAAGAGTGGGGATGAGCAGTTCTTC.

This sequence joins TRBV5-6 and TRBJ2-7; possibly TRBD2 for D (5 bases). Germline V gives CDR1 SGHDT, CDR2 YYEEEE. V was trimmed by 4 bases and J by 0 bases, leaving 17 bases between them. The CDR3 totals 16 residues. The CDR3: CASSPPRWEFSYEQYF. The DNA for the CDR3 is TGTGCCAGCAGCCCCCCCCGATGGGAGTTCTCCTACGAGCAGTACTTC.

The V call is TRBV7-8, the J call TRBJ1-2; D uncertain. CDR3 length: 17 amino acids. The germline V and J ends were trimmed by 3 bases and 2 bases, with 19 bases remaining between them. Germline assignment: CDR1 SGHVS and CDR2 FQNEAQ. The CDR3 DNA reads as TGTGCCAGCAGCTTGGAAAGGGTCCCTTTCCGCAACTATGGCTACACCTTC. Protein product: CASSLERVPFRNYGYTF.

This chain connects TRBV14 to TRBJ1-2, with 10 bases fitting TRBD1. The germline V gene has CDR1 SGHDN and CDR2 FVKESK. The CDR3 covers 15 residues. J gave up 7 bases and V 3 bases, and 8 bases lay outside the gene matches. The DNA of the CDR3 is TGTGCCAGCAGCCAGGCTGGGACAGGGGCTTCTGGCTACACCTTC. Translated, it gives CASSQAGTGASGYTF. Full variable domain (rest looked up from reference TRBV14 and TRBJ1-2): EAGVTQFPSHSVIEKGQTVTLRCDPISGHDNLYWYRRVMGKEIKFLLHFVKESKQDESGMPNNRFLAERTGGTYSTLKVQPAELEDSGVYFCASSQAGTGASGYTFGSGTRLTVV.

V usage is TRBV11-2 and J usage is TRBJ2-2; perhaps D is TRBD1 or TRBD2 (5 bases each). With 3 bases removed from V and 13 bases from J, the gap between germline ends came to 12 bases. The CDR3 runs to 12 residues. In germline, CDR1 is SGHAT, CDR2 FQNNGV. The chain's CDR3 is CASSFDPRGLFF. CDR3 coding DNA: TGTGCCAGCAGCTTCGACCCGAGGGGGCTGTTTTTT.

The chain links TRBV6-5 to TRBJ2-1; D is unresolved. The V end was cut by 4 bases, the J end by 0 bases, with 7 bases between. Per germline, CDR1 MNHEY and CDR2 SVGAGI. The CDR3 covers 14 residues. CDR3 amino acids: CASSLLSSYNEQFF. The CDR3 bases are TGTGCCAGCAGTTTACTAAGCTCCTACAATGAGCAGTTCTTC.

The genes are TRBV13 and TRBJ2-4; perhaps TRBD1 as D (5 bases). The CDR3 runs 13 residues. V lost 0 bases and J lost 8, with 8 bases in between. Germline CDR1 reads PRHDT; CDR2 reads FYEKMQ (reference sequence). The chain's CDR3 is CASSLGVGDIQYF. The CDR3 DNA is TGTGCCAGCAGCTTAGGCGTAGGGGACATTCAGTACTTC.

The CDR3 DNA reads TGTGCCAGCCCGACCCGGGAGTCCTGGGAGACCCAGTACTTC. This gives the protein CASPTRESWETQYF. The V gene is TRBV2, the J gene TRBJ2-5, with a weak D call TRBD2 (6 bases). CDR3 length: 14 residues. In germline, CDR1 is SNHLY, CDR2 FYNNEI. V lost 8 bases and J lost 5, with 18 bases in between.

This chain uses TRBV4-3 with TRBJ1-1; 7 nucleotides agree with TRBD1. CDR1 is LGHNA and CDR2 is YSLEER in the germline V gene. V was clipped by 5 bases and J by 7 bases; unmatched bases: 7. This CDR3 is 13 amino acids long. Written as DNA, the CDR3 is TGCGCCAGCAGCTTACAGGGGAGGGATGAAGCTTTCTTT. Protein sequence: CASSLQGRDEAFF.

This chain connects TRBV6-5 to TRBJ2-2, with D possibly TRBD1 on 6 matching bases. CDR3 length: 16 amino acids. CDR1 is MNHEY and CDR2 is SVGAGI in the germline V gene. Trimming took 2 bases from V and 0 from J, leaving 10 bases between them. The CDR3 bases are TGTGCCAGCAGTTACGGTTGGACAGCGAACACCGGGGAGCTGTTTTTT. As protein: CASSYGWTANTGELFF.

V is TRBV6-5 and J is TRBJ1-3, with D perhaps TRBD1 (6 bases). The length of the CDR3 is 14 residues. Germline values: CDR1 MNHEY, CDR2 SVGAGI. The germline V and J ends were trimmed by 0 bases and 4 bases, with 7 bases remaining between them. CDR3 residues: CASSYSGGGNTIYF. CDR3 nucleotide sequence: TGTGCCAGCAGTTACTCGGGGGGCGGAAACACCATATATTTT.

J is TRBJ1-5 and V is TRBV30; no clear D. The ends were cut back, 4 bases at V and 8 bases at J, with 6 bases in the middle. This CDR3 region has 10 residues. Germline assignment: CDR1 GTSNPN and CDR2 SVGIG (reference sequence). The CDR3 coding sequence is TGTGCCTGGAAGTGGGAGCCCCAGCATTTT. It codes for CAWKWEPQHF.

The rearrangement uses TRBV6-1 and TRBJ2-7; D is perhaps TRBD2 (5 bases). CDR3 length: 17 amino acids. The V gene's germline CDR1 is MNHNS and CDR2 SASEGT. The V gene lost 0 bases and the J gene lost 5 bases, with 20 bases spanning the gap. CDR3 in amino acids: CASSEAFGNFGGDEQYF. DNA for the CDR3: TGTGCCAGCAGTGAAGCTTTCGGTAACTTCGGAGGCGACGAGCAGTACTTC.

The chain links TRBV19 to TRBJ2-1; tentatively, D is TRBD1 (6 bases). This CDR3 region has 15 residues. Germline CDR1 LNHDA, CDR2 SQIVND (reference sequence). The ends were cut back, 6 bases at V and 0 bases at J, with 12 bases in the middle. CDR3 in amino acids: CASRLDRSSYNEQFF. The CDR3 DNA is TGTGCCAGTAGGCTCGACAGGAGCTCCTACAATGAGCAGTTCTTC.

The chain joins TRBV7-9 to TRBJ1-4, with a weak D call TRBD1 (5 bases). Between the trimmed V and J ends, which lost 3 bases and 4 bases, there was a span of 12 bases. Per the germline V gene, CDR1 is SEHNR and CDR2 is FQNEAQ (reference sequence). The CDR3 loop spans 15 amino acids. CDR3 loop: CASSLTGQLNEKLFF. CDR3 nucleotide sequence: TGTGCCAGCAGCTTGACGGGGCAGCTTAATGAAAAACTGTTTTTT.

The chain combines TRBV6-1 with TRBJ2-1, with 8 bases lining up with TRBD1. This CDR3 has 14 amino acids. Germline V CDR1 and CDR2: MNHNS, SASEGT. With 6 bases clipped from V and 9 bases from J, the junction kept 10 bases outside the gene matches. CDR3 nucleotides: TGTGCCAGCAGCGCCACAGGGGGAGGCGGTGAGCAGTTCTTC. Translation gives CASSATGGGGEQFF.

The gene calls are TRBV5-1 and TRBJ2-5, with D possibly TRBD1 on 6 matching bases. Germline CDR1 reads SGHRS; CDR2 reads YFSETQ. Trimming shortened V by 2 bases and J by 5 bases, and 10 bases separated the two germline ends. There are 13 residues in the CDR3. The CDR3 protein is CASSFYRDETQYF. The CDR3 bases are TGCGCCAGCAGCTTCTACAGGGACGAGACCCAGTACTTC.

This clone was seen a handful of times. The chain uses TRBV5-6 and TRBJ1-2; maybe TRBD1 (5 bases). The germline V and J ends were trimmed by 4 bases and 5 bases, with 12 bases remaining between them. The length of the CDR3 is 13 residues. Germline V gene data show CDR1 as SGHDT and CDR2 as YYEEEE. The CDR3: CASSLGTDYGYTF. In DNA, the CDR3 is TGTGCCAGCAGCCTCGGGACTGATTATGGCTACACCTTC.

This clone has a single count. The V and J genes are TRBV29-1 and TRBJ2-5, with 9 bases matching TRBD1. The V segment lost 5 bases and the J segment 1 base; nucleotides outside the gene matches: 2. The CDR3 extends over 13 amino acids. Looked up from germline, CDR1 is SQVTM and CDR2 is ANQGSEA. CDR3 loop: CSVPGQGQETQYF. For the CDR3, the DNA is TGCAGCGTTCCGGGACAGGGCCAAGAGACCCAGTACTTC.